The 2 T cell receptor beta chains below all came from one sample that was sequenced in a study of somatic mutations in cytotoxic T cells in rheumatoid arthritis. The data were produced by immunoSEQ multiplex PCR, yet TCRdb's version contains in-frame clones alone and is incomplete. The table has 9,500 to 13,000 clones, about 69% seen once. The sequencing sample was made of CD8+ T cells sorted from blood. Source of these receptors: an adult with rheumatoid arthritis.

This chain joins TRBV14 and TRBJ2-1, with a weak D call TRBD2 (7 bases). Germline-derived CDR1 and CDR2 are SGHDN and FVKESK. The CDR3 totals 16 residues. Trimming took off 2 bases at V and 4 bases at J, with 15 bases between the two ends. CDR3 sequence (DNA): TGTGCCAGCAGCCAACTTAAGAGGGGGGGTTACAATGAGCAGTTCTTC. Translation: CASSQLKRGGYNEQFF.

This clone was counted only a few times. This chain uses TRBV28 with TRBJ2-7, with D perhaps TRBD1 (6 bases). This CDR3 has 14 amino acids. The V end was cut by 3 bases, the J end by 2 bases, with 11 bases between. Germline CDR1 MDHEN, CDR2 SYDVKM. CDR3 sequence: CASSFGRGPYEQYF. DNA of the CDR3: TGTGCCAGCAGTTTCGGCAGGGGACCCTACGAGCAGTACTTC. Using reference TRBV28 and TRBJ2-7 for the parts outside the CDR3, the full variable domain is DVKVTQSSRYLVKRTGEKVFLECVQDMDHENMFWYRQDPGLGLRLIYFSYDVKMKEKGDIPEGYSVSREKKERFSLILESASTNQTSMYLCASSFGRGPYEQYFGPGTRLTVT.